The clone carrying this TCR beta chain is identified as medium-sized (0.01 to 0.1%) from frequency. Its antigen is undetermined. The libraries of TRB cDNA were constructed through 5' RACE using UMI labels. Reprocessing the 5' RACE reads, TCRdb reports a single entry for every CDR3 protein and omits DNA. The table lists 6,500 to 9,000 distinct CDR3 sequences. This sample was included in a study of CXCR3-negative and CXCR3-positive naive CD8 T cells. Naive cells were sorted as CD45RO-, CCR7+, CD27+ and CD95-. This CDR3 has 12 residues. Germline loops: CDR1 DFQATT, CDR2 SNEGSKA (reference sequence). The study's findings and limits: CXCR3-positive naive cells had more hydrophobic TRB CDR3s than CXCR3-negative naive cells.

Material for sequencing was naive CXCR3+ CD8+ T cells from blood. Subset specified: CD45RO-CCR7+CD27+CD95- naive CD8+ T cells expressing CXCR3 (TNR3+). This TCR came from a human donor in good health. Some clones in this sample may be carry-over from other donors' samples. The J gene is TRBJ2-1, the V gene TRBV20-1; as DNA is missing, the TRBD2 call by TCRdb cannot be tested. The CDR3 here is CSAKLAGVEQFF.